The clone carrying this TCR beta chain was observed a handful of times. Its specificity is not known. With a much larger clone just one base away, this may be a read error. TCRdb re-called the multiplex PCR reads with MiXCR, one entry per CDR3 protein. This table holds about 230,000 distinct CDR3 sequences, about 30% found once. The lymph nodes were axillary draining lymph nodes from breast cancer patients. The data originate from a study of breast tumors, draining lymph nodes, adjacent tissues. Study conclusions and caveats: That most tumor T cells come from lymph nodes remained unproven. Findings are consistent with lymph node origin and intratumoral expansion of most tumor T cells. Tumors had less TCR diversity than lymph nodes, more than nontumor tissue. Tumor and nontumor repertoires were significantly more similar in luminal-like than in basal-like breast cancer.

The germline gives CDR1 SGHAT, CDR2 FQNNGV. The CDR3 contains 16 residues. This sequence joins TRBV11-2 and TRBJ1-6; a possible D gene is TRBD1 (5 bases). The sample consisted of axillary lymph node tissue. This TCR was sampled from a female donor with breast cancer. Some clones in this sample may be carry-over from other donors' samples. CDR3 in amino acids: CASSEGILSYNSLLHF. The CDR3 DNA follows: TGTGCCAGCAGCGAGGGGATTCTCTCCTATAATTCACTCCTCCACTTT.